This TCR beta chain is from a study of T cell responses to AZD1222 COVID-19 vaccine. Profiled with immunoSEQ multiplex PCR; TCRdb holds only in-frame clones, not every one. Of roughly 140,000 clones in the sample, 85% to 90% were seen once. This CDR3 region has 14 residues. The germline gives CDR1 GTSNPN, CDR2 SVGIG (reference sequence). Trimming cost V 6 bases and J 2 bases, with 13 bases left between them. This TCR was sampled from an adult in good health. The material was peripheral blood, obtained on day 0 of AZD1222 vaccination. The V and J genes are TRBV30 and TRBJ2-2; TRBD1 might be the D (5 bases). CDR3 DNA: TGTGCCTGTTTTCACAGGCCAAACACCGGGGAGCTGTTTTTT. Translation: CACFHRPNTGELFF.